This TCR beta chain emerged from a study of human T cells and chemical hapten exposure. There are a few counts of this clonotype. In the authors' workflow: The median was about 96,000 TCRs per sample, ranging roughly 20,000 to 690,600. Using its own MiXCR run on the RACE reads, TCRdb lists one record per CDR3 protein. The V and J calls and clone size are TCRdb's, not the authors'. This sample carries fewer than 80,000 distinct CDR3 sequences, approximately 10% of them seen once, and the ten largest clones take roughly 2%. Time point described: patch test 3, about 24 weeks after DPC sensitization. Regarding treatment: therapeutic diphenylcyclopropenone sensitization with weekly scalp DPC. V was shortened by 7 bases and J by 5 bases, with 8 bases between the two germline ends. Germline CDR1 SGHTA, CDR2 FQGNSA. The CDR3 is 11 residues long.

Sequencing used whole blood, obtained in connection with sensitization to the hapten diphenylcyclopropenone (DPC). The TCR sequence derives from a woman aged 25 to 39 with alopecia areata. Some clones in this sample may be carry-over from other donors' samples. The V call is TRBV7-2, the J call TRBJ1-1; no firm D call. The CDR3 sequence is CASTAFTEAFF. The CDR3 region has the DNA TGTGCCAGCACCGCCTTTACTGAAGCTTTCTTT.